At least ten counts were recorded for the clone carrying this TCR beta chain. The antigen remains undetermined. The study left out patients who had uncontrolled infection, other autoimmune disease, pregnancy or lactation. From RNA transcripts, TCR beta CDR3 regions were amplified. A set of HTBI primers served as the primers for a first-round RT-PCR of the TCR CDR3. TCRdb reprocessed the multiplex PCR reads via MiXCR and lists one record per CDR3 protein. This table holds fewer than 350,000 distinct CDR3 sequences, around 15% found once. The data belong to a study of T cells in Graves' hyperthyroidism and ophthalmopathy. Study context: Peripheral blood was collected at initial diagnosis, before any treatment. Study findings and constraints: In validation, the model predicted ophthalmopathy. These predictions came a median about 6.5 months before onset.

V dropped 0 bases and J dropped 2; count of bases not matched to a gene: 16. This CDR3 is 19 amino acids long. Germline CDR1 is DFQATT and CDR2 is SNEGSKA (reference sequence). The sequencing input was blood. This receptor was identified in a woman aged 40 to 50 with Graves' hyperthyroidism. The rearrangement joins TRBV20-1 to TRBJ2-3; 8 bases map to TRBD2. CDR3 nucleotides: TGCAGTGCTAGAGACCCGGCGGGGGTTGCGGGAGGTTCCACAGATACGCAGTATTTT. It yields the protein CSARDPAGVAGGSTDTQYF.